The clone carrying this T cell receptor beta chain was picked up a small number of times. No antigen is known for it. These data belong to a study of cytomegalovirus exposure and HLA in healthy donors. As for the study in general: A data release that came early held roughly 90 million unique TCRs from HLA-typed donors. Study findings and constraints: An analysis was carried out at a later point. It showed that HLA-associated TCR beta chains were more clonally expanded than equally common non-associated chains. Whilst most TCR sequences proved rare, a subset of public TCRs occurred across many donors. Reports described diagnosis of cytomegalovirus status by the classifier as highly specific and sensitive.

The PCR had 60 Vbeta and 13 Jbeta primers. This table comes from immunoSEQ multiplex PCR, and its TCRdb copy is limited to in-frame clones, with some not included. The data show about 120,000 clones, approximately 72% seen once. Trimming removed 5 bases at V and 3 bases at J, with 14 bases between. Germline V CDR1 and CDR2: MNHNS, SASEGT. This CDR3 is built from 15 residues. The chain carries TRBV6-1 and TRBJ1-5, with D unresolved. The specimen was PBMCs. The sequence came from a man between 18 and 29 years old in good health and CMV-seronegative. CDR3 residues: CASSPPGSLNQPQHF. The DNA of the CDR3 is TGTGCCAGCAGTCCCCCGGGGAGCCTCAATCAGCCCCAGCATTTT.